What follows are 27 T cell receptor beta chains derived from one specimen sequenced in a study of T cell responses to AZD1222 COVID-19 vaccine. The assay was immunoSEQ multiplex PCR, and TCRdb's table has in-frame clones only and misses some. This table holds tens of thousands of clones, under 95% found once. Here the sequenced sample was peripheral blood, taken 28 days after the second AZD1222 dose. The origin of the receptors is an adult who received the AZD1222 COVID-19 vaccine.

This chain links TRBV5-4 with TRBJ2-7; either TRBD1 or TRBD2 may supply D (5 bases each). The CDR3 extends over 14 amino acids. Trimming pared 4 bases from V and 3 bases from J, leaving 14 bases between. Germline V lookup: CDR1 SGHNT, CDR2 YYREEE (reference sequence). The CDR3 coding sequence is TGTGCCAGCAGCACCAAACTAGGGGACTACGAGCAGTACTTC. Protein sequence: CASSTKLGDYEQYF.

The CDR3 bases are TGTGCCAGCAGTAGGACTAGCGGGATAGCCTACGAGCAGTACTTC. It translates to CASSRTSGIAYEQYF. The rearrangement joins TRBV6-2 or TRBV6-3 to TRBJ2-7; 12 positions agree with TRBD2. V was clipped by 5 bases and J by 2 bases; unmatched bases: 4. Germline V gene lookup returns CDR1 MNHEY and CDR2 SVGEGT. This CDR3 is built from 15 residues.

The chain combines TRBV7-3 with TRBJ1-1, with 8 bases that match TRBD1. From germline, CDR1 is SGHTA and CDR2 FQGTGA. After removal of 6 bases from V and 5 bases from J, the junction contained 8 bases not matched to a gene. The CDR3 consists of 14 residues. DNA for the CDR3: TGTGCCAGCAGACAGGGACAGGCGGATACTGAAGCTTTCTTT. As protein: CASRQGQADTEAFF.

The J gene is TRBJ2-7, the V gene TRBV21-1; TRBD2 is the table's D call, not checked against the DNA. TRBV21-1 is deemed a pseudogene. This CDR3 is 20 amino acids long. DNA for the CDR3: TGTGCCAGCAGCAAAGTCAGGGGGCCCGGGACTAGCGGTATATCCTACGAGCAGTACTTC. It codes for CASSKVRGPGTSGISYEQYF.

The chain is built from TRBV12-1 and TRBJ2-7; TRBD2, the table's D call, was not compared with the DNA. TRBV12-1 is a documented pseudogene. The CDR3 loop spans 17 amino acids. CDR3 bases: TGTGCCAGCAGCTTTGTGGGGCGACTAGCGCAATCCTACGAGCAGTACTTC. It yields the protein CASSFVGRLAQSYEQYF.

This rearrangement joins TRBV27 to TRBJ1-2; D ambiguous. This CDR3 spans 15 amino acids. The V gene's germline CDR1 is MNHEY and CDR2 SMNVEV (reference sequence). Trimming pared 8 bases from V and 1 base from J, leaving 17 bases between. The CDR3 nucleotides read TGTGCCAGCGCCCTCCTAGGCAGCGATAACTATGGCTACACCTTC. Its protein product is CASALLGSDNYGYTF.

The chain employs TRBV11-2 and TRBJ1-4; D is undetermined. Germline values: CDR1 SGHAT, CDR2 FQNNGV. Trimming shortened V by 5 bases and J by 4 bases, and 17 bases separated the two germline ends. The CDR3 is 16 amino acids. The CDR3 sequence: CASSPLFPTLNEKLFF. The CDR3, as DNA: TGTGCCAGCAGCCCCCTTTTTCCGACTCTTAATGAAAAACTGTTTTTT.

The V and J genes are TRBV7-8 and TRBJ1-5; possible D gene TRBD1, 5 bases. The CDR3 has 12 amino acids. The ends were cut back, 5 bases at V and 7 bases at J, with 9 bases in the middle. The germline V gene has CDR1 SGHVS and CDR2 FQNEAQ. CDR3 in amino acids: CASSLGVQPQHF. DNA for the CDR3: TGTGCCAGCAGCCTGGGGGTGCAGCCCCAGCATTTT.

This chain connects TRBV7-9 to TRBJ2-5, with 7 positions matching TRBD1. Trimming took 1 base from V and 4 from J; bases not matched to a gene: 6. The CDR3 covers 15 residues. Germline values: CDR1 SEHNR, CDR2 FQNEAQ (reference sequence). The CDR3 reads CASSLVTAGGETQYF. Here the CDR3 DNA reads TGTGCCAGCAGCTTAGTCACGGCAGGGGGAGAGACCCAGTACTTC.

The chain combines TRBV2 with TRBJ2-7; perhaps TRBD1 as D (6 bases). This CDR3 comprises 12 residues. V dropped 6 bases and J dropped 5 bases, with 11 bases sitting between them. Germline CDR1 SNHLY, CDR2 FYNNEI. The CDR3 sequence is CASSQGGDEQYF. For the CDR3, the DNA is TGTGCCAGCAGCCAAGGGGGAGACGAGCAGTACTTC.

The chain joins TRBV3-1 (or the pseudogene TRBV3-2) to TRBJ2-7, with TRBD2 matching 16 bases. Germline CDR1 and CDR2: LGHDT and YNNKEL (reference sequence). The CDR3 runs 20 residues. The V and J ends lost 1 base and 3 bases, in that order; junction bases with no gene match: 12. The CDR3 DNA follows: TGTGCCAGCAGCCAAGCGCGTCCGGGACTAGCGGGAGGGCACGGCTACGAGCAGTACTTC. It yields the protein CASSQARPGLAGGHGYEQYF.

V is TRBV4-2 and J is TRBJ2-3; D is uncertain. Trimming shortened V by 0 bases and J by 10 bases, and 5 bases separated the two germline ends. The CDR3 consists of 11 residues. Per germline, CDR1 LGHNA and CDR2 YNFKEQ. The CDR3 protein is CASSQDGAQYF. DNA of the CDR3: TGTGCCAGCAGCCAAGATGGGGCGCAGTATTTT.

V usage is TRBV4-3 and J usage is TRBJ2-7, with D possibly matching TRBD2 (7 bases). Per germline, CDR1 LGHNA and CDR2 YSLEER. Between the trimmed V and J ends, which lost 4 bases and 5 bases, there was a span of 15 bases. The CDR3 is made up of 14 amino acids. The CDR3 loop is CASSPSGTLNEQYF. In nucleotides, the CDR3 is TGCGCCAGCAGCCCAAGCGGGACACTCAACGAGCAGTACTTC.

The chain has TRBV19 and TRBJ1-5; the match to TRBD1 covers 12 bases. This CDR3 contains 16 residues. V dropped 4 bases and J dropped 7; count of bases not matched to a gene: 8. Germline V gene lookup returns CDR1 LNHDA and CDR2 SQIVND (reference sequence). CDR3 protein: CASSRTRDRGHQPQHF. CDR3 DNA sequence: TGTGCCAGTAGTAGAACGCGGGACAGGGGGCACCAGCCCCAGCATTTT.

V gene TRBV12-3 or TRBV12-4 combines with J gene TRBJ1-2; D gene ambiguous. The CDR3 runs 12 residues. Trimming shortened V by 3 bases and J by 5 bases, and 7 bases separated the two germline ends. The CDR3 loop is CASSLYRYGYTF. The CDR3 DNA reads TGTGCCAGCAGTTTGTACCGATATGGCTACACCTTC.

V usage is TRBV18 and J usage is TRBJ1-2; no definite D call. Germline CDR1 KGHSH, CDR2 LQKENI. The CDR3 consists of 12 residues. The germline V and J ends were trimmed by 3 bases and 5 bases, with 7 bases remaining between them. In DNA form, the CDR3 reads TGTGCCAGCTCACCTTCCGGGTATGGCTACACCTTC. Encoded protein: CASSPSGYGYTF.

The V and J genes are TRBV7-9 and TRBJ1-4; TRBD1 is a possible D gene (6 bases). The CDR3 consists of 13 residues. The germline V gene has CDR1 SEHNR and CDR2 FQNEAQ (reference sequence). Here the CDR3 reads CAYRGGTSEKLFF. The CDR3 nucleotides are TGTGCATATCGGGGGGGCACGAGTGAAAAACTGTTTTTT.

The CDR3: CASRASGITGELFF. The CDR3 coding sequence is TGTGCCAGCAGAGCTAGCGGGATTACCGGGGAGCTGTTTTTT. The rearrangement links TRBV28 to TRBJ2-2; 9 nucleotides line up with TRBD2. The V gene end was trimmed by 6 bases and the J gene end by 5 bases; junction bases not matched to a gene: 4. The CDR3 length is 14 residues. Germline CDR1 reads MDHEN; CDR2 reads SYDVKM.

The chain joins TRBV7-9 to TRBJ1-3; no definite D call. CDR1 is SEHNR and CDR2 is FQNEAQ in the germline V gene (reference sequence). The CDR3 has 15 amino acids. V lost 3 bases and J 0 bases, leaving 9 bases between the germline ends. CDR3 bases: TGTGCCAGCAGCTTCCCCCTGGTCTCTGGAAACACCATATATTTT. This sequence encodes CASSFPLVSGNTIYF.

The rearrangement joins TRBV30 to TRBJ1-1, with D uncertain. The CDR3 is made up of 13 amino acids. Germline loops: CDR1 GTSNPN, CDR2 SVGIG (reference sequence). The V end lost 2 bases, the J end lost 1 base, and 8 bases lay between the germline ends. The DNA of the CDR3 is TGTGCCTGGAGTTCTATAGGGAACACTGAAGCTTTCTTT. It codes for CAWSSIGNTEAFF.

This rearrangement joins TRBV28 to TRBJ1-3, with D possibly matching TRBD1 (5 bases). Germline CDR1 is MDHEN and CDR2 is SYDVKM. CDR3 size: 14 residues. The V gene lost 5 bases and the J gene lost 4 bases, with 12 bases spanning the gap. The CDR3 nucleotides read TGTGCCAGCAGTGGGGGGAGCTCCGGAAACACCATATATTTT. Amino acids: CASSGGSSGNTIYF. Full variable domain (outside the CDR3, taken from reference TRBV28 and TRBJ1-3): DVKVTQSSRYLVKRTGEKVFLECVQDMDHENMFWYRQDPGLGLRLIYFSYDVKMKEKGDIPEGYSVSREKKERFSLILESASTNQTSMYLCASSGGSSGNTIYFGEGSWLTVV.

The chain recombines TRBV2 with TRBJ2-1; a possible D gene is TRBD2 (6 bases). This CDR3 contains 14 residues. Germline V gene data show CDR1 as SNHLY and CDR2 as FYNNEI. Trimming left V 5 bases short and J 6 bases short, with 14 bases between. CDR3 coding DNA: TGTGCCAGCAGTAGGAGGGCCCTCAGCAATGAGCAGTTCTTC. This gives the protein CASSRRALSNEQFF.

This sequence joins TRBV2 and TRBJ1-4, with TRBD1 identical over 7 bases. The CDR3 length is 15 residues. V lost 6 bases to trimming and J lost 11 bases; unmatched junction nucleotides: 15. Germline V gene data show CDR1 as SNHLY and CDR2 as FYNNEI. This CDR3 is CASRARDSEGEKLFF. The CDR3 DNA is TGTGCCAGCAGAGCCCGGGACAGCGAGGGGGAGAAACTGTTTTTT.

This clone was seen once. The chain recombines TRBV14 with TRBJ2-2, with TRBD1 matching 9 bases. The CDR3 extends over 14 amino acids. After removal of 4 bases from V and 6 bases from J, the junction contained 3 bases not matched to a gene. Looked up from germline, CDR1 is SGHDN and CDR2 is FVKESK. The CDR3 DNA is TGTGCCAGCAGCCCGCGGACAGGGGCCGGGGAGCTGTTTTTT. Its protein is CASSPRTGAGELFF.

This clone was recorded once. The chain employs TRBV27 and TRBJ2-1; 16 bases match TRBD2. The V and J ends lost 5 bases and 8 bases, in that order; junction bases with no gene match: 15. CDR1 is MNHEY and CDR2 is SMNVEV in the germline V gene (reference sequence). The CDR3 has 19 residues. CDR3 in amino acids: CASSPPPGLAGGPGDEQFF. The CDR3 coding sequence is TGTGCCAGCAGTCCCCCTCCGGGACTAGCGGGAGGGCCTGGGGATGAGCAGTTCTTC.

The V gene is TRBV19, the J gene TRBJ2-3; TRBD1 matches 7 bases. Germline assignment: CDR1 LNHDA and CDR2 SQIVND (reference sequence). V trimming: 5 bases; J trimming: 0 bases; junction bases outside the gene matches: 2. CDR3 size: 14 residues. The DNA for the CDR3 is TGTGCCAGTAGTCCGGGACAGAGCACAGATACGCAGTATTTT. Translation gives CASSPGQSTDTQYF. Using reference TRBV19 and TRBJ2-3 for the parts outside the CDR3, the full variable domain is DGGITQSPKYLFRKEGQNVTLSCEQNLNHDAMYWYRQDPGQGLRLIYYSQIVNDFQKGDIAEGYSVSREKKESFPLTVTSAQKNPTAFYLCASSPGQSTDTQYFGPGTRLTVL.

The V gene is TRBV11-3, the J gene TRBJ2-7; 9 bases fit TRBD2. Looked up from germline, CDR1 is SGHNT and CDR2 is YENEEA. The CDR3 totals 15 residues. The junction had 13 bases not matched to a gene; V was cut back by 8 bases and J by 5 bases. CDR3 in DNA: TGTGCCAGCTCTCCGGGTAGCGGGAGAACCCACGAGCAGTACTTC. As protein: CASSPGSGRTHEQYF.